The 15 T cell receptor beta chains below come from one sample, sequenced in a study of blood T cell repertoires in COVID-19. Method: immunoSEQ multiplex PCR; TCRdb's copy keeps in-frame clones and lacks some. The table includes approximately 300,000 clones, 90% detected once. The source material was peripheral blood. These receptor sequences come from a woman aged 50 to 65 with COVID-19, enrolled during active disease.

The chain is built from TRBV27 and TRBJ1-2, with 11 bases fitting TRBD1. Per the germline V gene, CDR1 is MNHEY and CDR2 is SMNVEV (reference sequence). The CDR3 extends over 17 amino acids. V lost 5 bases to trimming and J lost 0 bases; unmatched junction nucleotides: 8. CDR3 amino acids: CASSKDRGPNPNYGYTF. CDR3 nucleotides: TGTGCCAGCAGTAAGGACAGGGGGCCGAACCCTAACTATGGCTACACCTTC.

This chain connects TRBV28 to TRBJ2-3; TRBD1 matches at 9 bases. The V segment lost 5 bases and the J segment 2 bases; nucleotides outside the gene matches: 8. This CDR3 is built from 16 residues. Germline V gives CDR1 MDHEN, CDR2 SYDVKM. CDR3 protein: CASSNRGLTHTDTQYF. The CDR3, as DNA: TGTGCCAGCAGTAACAGGGGGCTTACACACACAGATACGCAGTATTTT.

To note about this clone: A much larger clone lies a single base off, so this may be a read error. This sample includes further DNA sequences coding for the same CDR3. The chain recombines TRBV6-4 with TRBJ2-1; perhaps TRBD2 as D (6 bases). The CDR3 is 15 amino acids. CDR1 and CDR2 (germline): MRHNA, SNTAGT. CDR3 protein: CASSDSAGSYNEQFF. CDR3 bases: TGTGCCAGCAGTGACTCAGCGGGCTCCTATAATGAGCAGTTCTTC.

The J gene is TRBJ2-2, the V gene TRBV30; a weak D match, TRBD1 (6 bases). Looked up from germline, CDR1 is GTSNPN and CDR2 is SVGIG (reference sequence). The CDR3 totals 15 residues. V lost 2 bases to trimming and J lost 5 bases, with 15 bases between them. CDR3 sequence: CAWSNRRGGTGELFF. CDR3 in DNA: TGTGCCTGGAGTAACCGCAGGGGCGGGACCGGGGAGCTGTTTTTT.

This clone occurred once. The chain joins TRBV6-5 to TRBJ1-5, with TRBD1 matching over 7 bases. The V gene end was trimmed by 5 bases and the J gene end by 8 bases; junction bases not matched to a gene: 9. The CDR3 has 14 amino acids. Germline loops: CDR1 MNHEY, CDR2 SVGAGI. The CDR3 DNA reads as TGTGCCAGCAGTACTAGGGGGCGCGAAGAGCCCCAGCATTTT. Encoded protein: CASSTRGREEPQHF.

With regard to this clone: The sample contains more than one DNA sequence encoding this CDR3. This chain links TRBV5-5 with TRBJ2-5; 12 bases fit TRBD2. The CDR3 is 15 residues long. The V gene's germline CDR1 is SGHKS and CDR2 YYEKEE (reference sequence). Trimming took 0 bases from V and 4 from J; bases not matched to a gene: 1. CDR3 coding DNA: TGTGCCAGCAGCTTGGGACTAGCGGGAGTAGAGACCCAGTACTTC. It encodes CASSLGLAGVETQYF.

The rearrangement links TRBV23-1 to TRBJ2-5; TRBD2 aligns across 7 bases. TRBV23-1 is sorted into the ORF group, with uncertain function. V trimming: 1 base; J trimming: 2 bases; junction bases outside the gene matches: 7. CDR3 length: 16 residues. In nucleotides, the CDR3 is TGCGCCAGCAGTCAATTCAACGCGGGGGTACAAGAGACCCAGTACTTC. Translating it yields CASSQFNAGVQETQYF.

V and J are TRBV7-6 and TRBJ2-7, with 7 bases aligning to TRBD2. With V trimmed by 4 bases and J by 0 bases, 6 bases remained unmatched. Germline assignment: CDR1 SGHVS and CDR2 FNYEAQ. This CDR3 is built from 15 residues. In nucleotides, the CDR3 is TGTGCCAGCAGCTCCCTAGCGGCGAGCTCCTACGAGCAGTACTTC. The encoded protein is CASSSLAASSYEQYF.

The CDR3 sequence: CATSDVAGSSYNEQFF. CDR3 coding DNA: TGTGCCACCAGTGATGTAGCGGGTAGCTCCTACAATGAGCAGTTCTTC. The chain carries TRBV24-1 and TRBJ2-1, with 7 bases aligning to TRBD2. After removal of 3 bases from V and 0 bases from J, the junction contained 4 bases not matched to a gene. The CDR3 spans 16 residues. Germline V gene lookup returns CDR1 KGHDR and CDR2 SFDVKD.

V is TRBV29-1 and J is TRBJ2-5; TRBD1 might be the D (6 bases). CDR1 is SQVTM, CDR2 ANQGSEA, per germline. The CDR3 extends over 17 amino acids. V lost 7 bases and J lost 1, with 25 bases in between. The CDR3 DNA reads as TGCAGCGCAAACGGACAGCCAACTCGGTTCCCCCAAGAGACCCAGTACTTC. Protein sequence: CSANGQPTRFPQETQYF.

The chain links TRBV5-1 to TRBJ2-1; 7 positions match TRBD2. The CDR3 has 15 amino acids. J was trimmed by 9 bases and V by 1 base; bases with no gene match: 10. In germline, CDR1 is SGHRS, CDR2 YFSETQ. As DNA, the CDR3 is TGCGCCAGCAGCTTGTCGGCGGGAGAACTTAGTGAGCAGTTCTTC. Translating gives CASSLSAGELSEQFF.

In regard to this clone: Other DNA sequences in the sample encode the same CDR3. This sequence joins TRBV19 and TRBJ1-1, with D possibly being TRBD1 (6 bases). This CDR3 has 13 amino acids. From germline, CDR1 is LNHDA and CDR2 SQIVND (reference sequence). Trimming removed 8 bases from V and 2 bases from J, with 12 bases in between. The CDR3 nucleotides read TGTGCCAGTCGGCCGACAGGTAACACTGAAGCTTTCTTT. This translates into CASRPTGNTEAFF.

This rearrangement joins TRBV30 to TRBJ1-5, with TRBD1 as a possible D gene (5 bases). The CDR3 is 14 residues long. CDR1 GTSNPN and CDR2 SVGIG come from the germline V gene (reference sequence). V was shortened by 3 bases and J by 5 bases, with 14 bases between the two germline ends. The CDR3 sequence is CAWRRPGTHQPQHF. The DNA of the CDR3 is TGTGCCTGGAGGAGGCCAGGGACTCATCAGCCCCAGCATTTT.

CDR3 amino acids: CASSRTQGNYGYTF. The CDR3 DNA reads TGTGCCAGCAGCAGAACACAGGGAAACTATGGCTACACCTTC. The V and J genes are TRBV11-2 and TRBJ1-2, with a weak D call TRBD1 (6 bases). From germline, CDR1 is SGHAT and CDR2 FQNNGV. The CDR3 consists of 14 residues. Trimming took off 5 bases at V and 2 bases at J, with 12 bases between the two ends.

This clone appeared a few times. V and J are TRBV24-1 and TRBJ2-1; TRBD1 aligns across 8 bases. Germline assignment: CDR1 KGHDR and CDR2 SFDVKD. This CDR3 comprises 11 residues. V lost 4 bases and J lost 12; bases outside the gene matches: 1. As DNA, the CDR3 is TGTGCCACCAGTGAAGGGACAGGGCAGTTCTTC. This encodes CATSEGTGQFF.